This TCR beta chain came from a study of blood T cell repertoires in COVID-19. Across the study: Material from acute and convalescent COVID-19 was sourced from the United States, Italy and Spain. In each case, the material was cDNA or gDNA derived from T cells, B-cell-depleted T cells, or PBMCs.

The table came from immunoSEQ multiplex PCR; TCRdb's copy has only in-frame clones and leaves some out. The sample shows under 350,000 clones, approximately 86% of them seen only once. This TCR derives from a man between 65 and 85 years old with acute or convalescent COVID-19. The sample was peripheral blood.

The CDR3 nucleotides read TGTGCCACCCTAAAGAAAGTCAAGCCTTATGAGCAGTTCTTC. It yields the protein CATLKKVKPYEQFF. The V call is TRBV13, the J call TRBJ2-1; no reliable D call. This CDR3 has 14 amino acids. Germline loops: CDR1 PRHDT, CDR2 FYEKMQ (reference sequence). V was clipped by 10 bases and J by 8 bases, with 21 bases between them.